The sequence of this T cell receptor (beta chain) was determined in a study of blood T cells in healthy people across ages. Through a sample-barcoded 5' primer and a J-beta primer mix, a second PCR was run for 7 to 11 cycles. TCRdb fed the 5' RACE reads into MiXCR, producing one record per CDR3 protein. The data hold fewer than 900,000 distinct CDR3 sequences, with about 40% observed a single time. Trimming removed 0 bases from V and 2 bases from J, with 12 bases in between. From germline, CDR1 is MRHNA and CDR2 SNTAGT. The CDR3 loop spans 16 amino acids. Healthy Caucasian individuals from Russia aged about 6 to 95 were enrolled as donors. General study points: Donors of long life had a larger count of naive CD4+ cells and greater diversity than aged donors. Per-million-T-cell TCR beta diversity fell roughly linearly with age.

This clonotype turned up a few times. Its antigen is unknown. The rearrangement links TRBV6-4 to TRBJ2-3; D perhaps matches TRBD2 (5 bases). This receptor was identified in a woman in her sixties or seventies in good health. The material sequenced was blood. CDR3 coding DNA: TGTGCCAGCAGTGACTCGAGCGGTTTCCTCACAGATACGCAGTATTTT. Its translation is CASSDSSGFLTDTQYF.